What follows describes a single TCR beta chain. The treatment denotes: randomized to nivolumab then ipilimumab (arm A) or the reverse (arm B). The CDR3 length is 15 residues. V was trimmed by 3 bases and J by 2 bases, leaving 14 bases between them. The germline V gene has CDR1 SGDLS and CDR2 YYNGEE. This sample is part of a study of sequential checkpoint blockade in melanoma. Data came from immunoSEQ multiplex PCR; TCRdb stores just in-frame clones and leaves some out. The table shows around 41,000 clones, with 75% to 90% occurring only once. The sample here was CD8+ T cells sorted from blood (inferred from file names), taken from a patient given nivolumab and ipilimumab in sequence. The genes are TRBV9 and TRBJ2-5; TRBD1 is a possible D gene (6 bases). This clonotype was obtained from a human donor with melanoma. In nucleotides, the CDR3 is TGTGCCAGCAGCGAGGCAGGGGATGGGCAAGAGACCCAGTACTTC. Translated, it gives CASSEAGDGQETQYF.